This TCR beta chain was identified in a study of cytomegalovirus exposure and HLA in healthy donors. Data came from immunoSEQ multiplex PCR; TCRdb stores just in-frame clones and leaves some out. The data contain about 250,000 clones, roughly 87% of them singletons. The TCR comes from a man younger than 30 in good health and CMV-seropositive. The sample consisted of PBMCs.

CDR3 sequence reads: CASTLTGSNTEAFF. CDR3 sequence (DNA): TGTGCCAGCACCCTGACAGGGTCGAACACTGAAGCTTTCTTT. The genes are TRBV9 and TRBJ1-1; the match to TRBD1 covers 7 bases. CDR1 and CDR2 (germline): SGDLS, YYNGEE. CDR3 size: 14 residues. J lost 1 base, V lost 6 bases, and 6 bases had no gene match.